This T cell receptor beta chain came from a study of early T cells in non-severe SARS-CoV-2 infection. General study results and limits: Matching with VDJdb favored anti-spike CD8 responses (missing private and CD4 specificities).

Individual cDNA molecules were tagged with unique molecular identifiers. TCRdb analysed the 5' RACE reads with MiXCR anew, one entry per CDR3 protein. The table lists 35,000 to 55,000 distinct CDR3 sequences, around 23% of them singletons. CDR3 length equals 15 residues. V was clipped by 4 bases and J by 3 bases, with 15 bases between them. CDR1 and CDR2 from the germline V gene are MNHNY and SVGAGI (reference sequence). In regard to this clonotype: Its matching antigen is unknown.

The sequence was collected from an adult who was a healthcare worker with PCR-confirmed SARS-CoV-2 infection or an uninfected control (not recorded which). The material sequenced was whole blood, taken at baseline. The chain uses TRBV6-6 and TRBJ1-1; D ambiguous. The CDR3 spells CASSSSSGTYTEAFF. CDR3 nucleotide sequence: TGTGCCAGCAGTTCCTCGTCGGGCACCTACACTGAAGCTTTCTTT.